This is a list of T cell receptor beta chains from one sample in a study of prognosis after radiotherapy for stage I lung cancer. TCRdb re-called the multiplex PCR reads through MiXCR, storing one row per CDR3 protein. The sample has fewer than 25,000 distinct CDR3 sequences, under 40% seen once. Sequencing used PBMCs, obtained before or after stereotactic body radiation therapy (not recorded which). These receptors all come from a donor aged 50 or older with non-small cell lung cancer. The CDR3 runs from the conserved cysteine through the conserved F or W. The D gene is left open where the match is weak. Only part of the rows carry a size: once, few, many, or a class if the clone is expanded.

size: many
J: TRBJ1-4
D: .
V: TRBV24-1
DNA: TGTGCCACCAGCTCCGGCAGGGATTTGGGAAAACTGTTTTTT
CDR3: CATSSGRDLGKLFF

size: many
J: TRBJ1-1
D: .
V: TRBV27
DNA: TGTGCCAGCTCGGGAGGGGGGAACACTGAAGCTTTCTTT
CDR3: CASSGGGNTEAFF

size: many
J: TRBJ2-7
D: .
V: TRBV20-1
DNA: TGCAGCCCGGGGGACTCTGGGAACGAGCAGTACTTC
CDR3: CSPGDSGNEQYF

size: many
J: TRBJ1-5
D: .
V: TRBV24-1
DNA: TGTGCCACCAGTGCTTCGGGGGCTGGGCAGCCCCAGCATTTT
CDR3: CATSASGAGQPQHF

size: many
J: TRBJ2-7
D: TRBD2
V: TRBV7-2
DNA: TGTGCCAGCACGGCCGGGACTAACTCCTACGAGCAGTACTTC
CDR3: CASTAGTNSYEQYF

size: .
J: TRBJ2-7
D: TRBD2
V: TRBV11-2
DNA: TGTGCCAGCAGCCCGCCGACTAGCGGGGACTACGAGCAGTACTTC
CDR3: CASSPPTSGDYEQYF

size: many
J: TRBJ1-5
D: TRBD1
V: TRBV12-3/TRBV12-4
DNA: TGTGCCAGCAGCCGGACAGGGGTAAGGGAGCCCCAGCATTTT
CDR3: CASSRTGVREPQHF

size: .
J: TRBJ2-5
D: TRBD2
V: TRBV20-1
DNA: TGCAGTGCTAGATGGTTAGCGGGAAGCCAAGAGACCCAGTACTTC
CDR3: CSARWLAGSQETQYF

size: .
J: TRBJ2-1
D: .
V: TRBV6-1
DNA: TGTGCCAGCAGTCGTAGCGTGAGCGAGCAGTTCTTC
CDR3: CASSRSVSEQFF

size: many
J: TRBJ2-7
D: .
V: TRBV7-8
DNA: TGTGCCAGCAGCCCCCAGTCGGGCGGTAGCTCCTACGAGCAGTACTTC
CDR3: CASSPQSGGSSYEQYF

size: .
J: TRBJ2-3
D: TRBD2
V: TRBV6-1
DNA: TGTGCCAGCAGAATTACTAGCGGACTAGGGACAGATACGCAGTATTTT
CDR3: CASRITSGLGTDTQYF

size: many
J: TRBJ2-5
D: .
V: TRBV15
DNA: TGTGCCACCAGCAGAGATGGTCGGGGCGAAGAGACCCAGTACTTC
CDR3: CATSRDGRGEETQYF

size: many
J: TRBJ1-6
D: .
V: TRBV20-1
DNA: TGCAGTGCTAGAGATAGGAGTTCACCCCTCCACTTT
CDR3: CSARDRSSPLHF

size: many
J: TRBJ2-5
D: .
V: TRBV2
DNA: TGTGCCAGCAGTGCCCACACCCATACAGAGACCCAGTACTTC
CDR3: CASSAHTHTETQYF

size: few
J: TRBJ1-2
D: .
V: TRBV28
DNA: TGTGCCAGCAGTTCGTCAGCTGAAGCTAACTATGGCTACACCTTC
CDR3: CASSSSAEANYGYTF

size: many
J: TRBJ2-3
D: .
V: TRBV9
DNA: TGTGCCAGCAGCGCTAGCCCGATACGCACAGATACGCAGTATTTT
CDR3: CASSASPIRTDTQYF

size: .
J: TRBJ2-1
D: TRBD2
V: TRBV6-9
DNA: TGTGCCAGCAGTTACTCCCGACCGGGACTAGCAAATGAGCAGTTCTTC
CDR3: CASSYSRPGLANEQFF

size: .
J: TRBJ2-2
D: TRBD2
V: TRBV6-5
DNA: TGTGCCAGCAGTTTATTCAGCGGGACCCCAGGGGAGCTGTTTTTT
CDR3: CASSLFSGTPGELFF

size: many
J: TRBJ2-1
D: TRBD2
V: TRBV19
DNA: TGTGCCAGTAGTGGGCTAGCGGGAGTATTTAGTGAGCAGTTCTTC
CDR3: CASSGLAGVFSEQFF

size: many
J: TRBJ1-1
D: TRBD1
V: TRBV18
DNA: TGTGCCAGCTCACCGGGACAGAACATGAACACTGAAGCTTTCTTT
CDR3: CASSPGQNMNTEAFF

size: .
J: TRBJ1-2
D: .
V: TRBV30
DNA: TGTGCCTGGAGTGTCCCCAGACGGAACAAAGGCTACACCTTC
CDR3: CAWSVPRRNKGYTF

size: .
J: TRBJ1-2
D: .
V: TRBV28
DNA: TGTGCCAGCAAAGACGGCTCTAACTATGGCTACACCTTC
CDR3: CASKDGSNYGYTF

size: .
J: TRBJ2-5
D: TRBD2
V: TRBV11-3
DNA: TGTGCCAGCAGCAGAAGGGAGGGCGAGACCCAGTACTTC
CDR3: CASSRREGETQYF

size: many
J: TRBJ2-5
D: TRBD1
V: TRBV11-3
DNA: TGTGCCAGCAGCCGGGACAGCCAAGAGACCCAGTACTTC
CDR3: CASSRDSQETQYF

size: many
J: TRBJ1-5
D: TRBD1
V: TRBV30
DNA: TGTGCCTGGAGTGTTACGGGACAGGCCTACAATCAGCCCCAGCATTTT
CDR3: CAWSVTGQAYNQPQHF

size: many
J: TRBJ2-3
D: .
V: TRBV20-1
DNA: TGCAGTGCTTACCGGGAGAAGGGGACAGATACGCAGTATTTT
CDR3: CSAYREKGTDTQYF

size: .
J: TRBJ2-6
D: .
V: TRBV20-1
DNA: TGCAGTGCTGTAAACTCTGGGTCCAACGTCCTGACTTTC
CDR3: CSAVNSGSNVLTF

size: .
J: TRBJ1-6
D: .
V: TRBV25-1
DNA: TGTGCCAGCAGTGAACGTATCTCCTATAATTCACCCCTCCACTTT
CDR3: CASSERISYNSPLHF

size: .
J: TRBJ1-2
D: .
V: TRBV6-5
DNA: TGTGCCAGCAGTTCCGCAGCCTTGGAGTATGGCTACACCTTC
CDR3: CASSSAALEYGYTF

size: .
J: TRBJ2-3
D: .
V: TRBV7-2
DNA: TGTGCCAGAAGTCGTCCCGGGTCCAAAGATACGCAGTATTTT
CDR3: CARSRPGSKDTQYF

size: many
J: TRBJ2-6
D: TRBD1
V: TRBV9
DNA: TGTGCCAGCAGCTCGAGACAGGGCGTCTACTCTGGGGCCAACGTCCTGACTTTC
CDR3: CASSSRQGVYSGANVLTF

size: .
J: TRBJ2-1
D: TRBD2
V: TRBV6-2/TRBV6-3
DNA: TGTGCCAGCAGGGGCGTGGTAGCGGGCCCAGGTGAGCAGGTCTTC
CDR3: CASRGVVAGPGEQVF

size: medium-sized
J: TRBJ2-7
D: TRBD1
V: TRBV12-5
DNA: TGTGCTAGTGGTTCTGGACAGGGTAGGGACGAGCAGTACTTC
CDR3: CASGSGQGRDEQYF

size: many
J: TRBJ2-1
D: TRBD2
V: TRBV7-9
DNA: TGTGCCAGCAGCTTTGGCCCCCCGTTAGGGACTAACAGGCTGTTCTTC
CDR3: CASSFGPPLGTNRLFF

size: .
J: TRBJ2-1
D: .
V: TRBV27
DNA: TGTGCCAGCCGTTGGGCGGGAACGGATGAGCAGTTCTTC
CDR3: CASRWAGTDEQFF

size: .
J: TRBJ1-2
D: TRBD1
V: TRBV6-2/TRBV6-3
DNA: TGTGCCAGCACGCGGGACAGGGGGAGGTTAAACCTTTATGGCTACACCTTC
CDR3: CASTRDRGRLNLYGYTF